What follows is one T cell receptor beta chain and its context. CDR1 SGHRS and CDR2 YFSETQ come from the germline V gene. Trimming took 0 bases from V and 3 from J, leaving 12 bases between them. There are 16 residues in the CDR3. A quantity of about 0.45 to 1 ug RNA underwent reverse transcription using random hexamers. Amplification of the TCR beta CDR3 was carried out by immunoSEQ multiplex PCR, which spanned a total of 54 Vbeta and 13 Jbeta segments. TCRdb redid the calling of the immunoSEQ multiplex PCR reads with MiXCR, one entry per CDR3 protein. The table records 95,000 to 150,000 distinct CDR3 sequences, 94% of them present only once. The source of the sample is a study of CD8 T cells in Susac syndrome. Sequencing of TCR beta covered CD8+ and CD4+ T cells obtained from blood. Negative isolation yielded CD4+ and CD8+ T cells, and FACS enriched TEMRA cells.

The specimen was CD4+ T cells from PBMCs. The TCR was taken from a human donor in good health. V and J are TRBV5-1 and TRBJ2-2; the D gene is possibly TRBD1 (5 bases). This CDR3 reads CASSLGLARDTGELFF. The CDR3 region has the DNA TGCGCCAGCAGCTTGGGGCTTGCCAGGGACACCGGGGAGCTGTTTTTT. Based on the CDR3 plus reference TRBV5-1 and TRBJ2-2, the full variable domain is KAGVTQTPRYLIKTRGQQVTLSCSPISGHRSVSWYQQTPGQGLQFLFEYFSETQRNKGNFPGRFSGRQFSNSRSEMNVSTLELGDSALYLCASSLGLARDTGELFFGEGSRLTVL.